The 23 T cell receptor beta chains listed next were all sequenced from one sample in a study of blood T cell repertoires in COVID-19. Using immunoSEQ multiplex PCR, the repertoire was profiled, and TCRdb retains in-frame clones only, with some absent. Of around 470,000 clones in the sample, around 90% were seen once. Source material: PBMCs or T cells enriched from blood (not recorded which). Receptors were obtained from a man in his late teens or twenties who had recovered from COVID-19.

This chain joins TRBV7-8 and TRBJ1-2; 10 bases agree with TRBD1. After removal of 3 bases from V and 5 bases from J, the junction contained 6 bases not matched to a gene. This CDR3 spans 15 amino acids. Germline V lookup: CDR1 SGHVS, CDR2 FQNEAQ. The chain's CDR3 is CASSLSGQGKYGYTF. CDR3 coding DNA: TGTGCCAGCAGCTTGTCGGGACAGGGGAAGTATGGCTACACCTTC.

The chain is built from TRBV29-1 and TRBJ1-2, with D possibly TRBD1 on 6 matching bases. Germline lookup yields CDR1 SQVTM and CDR2 ANQGSEA. This CDR3 comprises 13 residues. With 4 bases removed from V and 3 bases from J, the gap between germline ends came to 12 bases. The CDR3 DNA is TGCAGCGTTGGGTTGCCAGGGGACTATGGCTACACCTTC. It translates to CSVGLPGDYGYTF. Full variable domain (outside the CDR3, taken from reference TRBV29-1 and TRBJ1-2): SAVISQKPSRDICQRGTSLTIQCQVDSQVTMMFWYRQQPGQSLTLIATANQGSEATYESGFVIDKFPISRPNLTFSTLTVSNMSPEDSSIYLCSVGLPGDYGYTFGSGTRLTVV.

V and J are TRBV28 and TRBJ1-1; tentative D call: TRBD1 (6 bases). This CDR3 contains 15 residues. V shed 5 bases and J shed 0 bases, with 13 bases lying between them. Germline loops: CDR1 MDHEN, CDR2 SYDVKM. CDR3 sequence: CASSVYRELNTEAFF. In nucleotides, the CDR3 is TGTGCCAGCAGTGTCTACAGGGAACTGAACACTGAAGCTTTCTTT.

This rearrangement joins TRBV12-3 or TRBV12-4 to TRBJ1-2; TRBD1 might be the D (5 bases). This CDR3 is built from 12 residues. V was clipped by 3 bases and J by 7 bases, with 9 bases between them. The CDR3 region has the DNA TGTGCCAGCAGTTTGTCGGGGGGTGGCTACACCTTC. This translates into CASSLSGGGYTF.

This rearrangement joins TRBV7-9 to TRBJ2-7; 7 nucleotides agree with TRBD2. Germline CDR1 and CDR2: SEHNR and FQNEAQ (reference sequence). The V and J ends lost 5 bases and 2 bases, in that order; junction bases with no gene match: 15. This CDR3 spans 17 amino acids. Written as DNA, the CDR3 is TGTGCCAGCAGCCCCCCGGGGGGAACTTTTCACCCCTACGAGCAGTACTTC. It yields the protein CASSPPGGTFHPYEQYF.

The V call is TRBV7-9, the J call TRBJ2-1; 12 bases match TRBD2. This CDR3 comprises 18 residues. Germline V CDR1 and CDR2: SEHNR, FQNEAQ (reference sequence). J lost 0 bases, V lost 3 bases, and 6 bases had no gene match. CDR3 loop: CASSFGLAGWSSYNEQFF. The CDR3 bases are TGTGCCAGCAGCTTCGGACTAGCGGGGTGGAGCTCCTACAATGAGCAGTTCTTC.

This sequence joins TRBV11-2 and TRBJ1-1, with a possible D match to TRBD1 (6 bases). This CDR3 comprises 14 residues. Germline V gene data show CDR1 as SGHAT and CDR2 as FQNNGV. With 5 bases removed from V and 5 bases from J, the gap between germline ends came to 15 bases. In DNA, the CDR3 is TGTGCCAGCAGCCCAACAGGGTTCGGTACTGAAGCTTTCTTT. Its protein is CASSPTGFGTEAFF.

The chain joins TRBV28 to TRBJ2-5; D is perhaps TRBD1 (6 bases). Germline CDR1 and CDR2: MDHEN and SYDVKM. This CDR3 has 13 amino acids. V dropped 2 bases and J dropped 2 bases, with 6 bases sitting between them. The CDR3 DNA reads TGTGCCAGCAGTTTACAGGGGCAAGAGACCCAGTACTTC. Amino acid sequence: CASSLQGQETQYF.

The rearrangement joins TRBV7-3 to TRBJ1-1; D gene unclear. Germline CDR1 and CDR2: SGHTA and FQGTGA. The CDR3 totals 14 residues. Between the trimmed V and J ends, which lost 2 bases and 2 bases, there was a span of 9 bases. In nucleotides, the CDR3 is TGTGCCAGCAGCTTAGAGGGCCCCAACACTGAAGCTTTCTTT. The encoded protein is CASSLEGPNTEAFF.

The chain has TRBV6-5 and TRBJ1-6, with 7 bases identical to TRBD1. This CDR3 has 14 amino acids. Germline assignment: CDR1 MNHEY and CDR2 SVGAGI. Trimming cost V 5 bases and J 6 bases; bases outside gene matches: 4. The CDR3 is CASSLGTANSPLHF. For the CDR3, the DNA is TGTGCCAGCAGTCTAGGGACAGCTAATTCACCCCTCCACTTT.

This clone was observed once. CDR3 bases: TGTGCCAGCAATGGACAGTATAATTCACCCCTCCACTTT. This codes for CASNGQYNSPLHF. This sequence joins TRBV12-3 or TRBV12-4 and TRBJ1-6, with D possibly TRBD1 on 6 matching bases. The CDR3 consists of 13 residues. V was pared by 7 bases and J by 4 bases, with 8 bases between.

The J gene is TRBJ2-5, the V gene TRBV28, with D possibly TRBD1 on 5 matching bases. Looked up from germline, CDR1 is MDHEN and CDR2 is SYDVKM. The CDR3 covers 15 residues. Trimming took off 5 bases at V and 1 base at J, with 14 bases between the two ends. CDR3 sequence reads: CASSPTGGPQETQYF. The CDR3 DNA is TGTGCCAGCAGTCCTACAGGTGGGCCCCAAGAGACCCAGTACTTC.

Points on this clone: Other nucleotide sequences from this sample produce the same CDR3. The chain couples TRBV27 to TRBJ1-1; D call uncertain. V was trimmed by 3 bases and J by 3 bases, leaving 8 bases between them. This CDR3 has 13 residues. Germline CDR1 and CDR2: MNHEY and SMNVEV (reference sequence). CDR3 nucleotide sequence: TGTGCCAGCAGTTTGTCGAGATACACTGAAGCTTTCTTT. It codes for CASSLSRYTEAFF.

J is TRBJ1-1 and V is TRBV7-8; D gene ambiguous. V was shortened by 5 bases and J by 0 bases, with 13 bases between the two germline ends. Per the germline V gene, CDR1 is SGHVS and CDR2 is FQNEAQ. The CDR3 is 15 residues long. The CDR3 reads CASSPEVNLNTEAFF. CDR3 nucleotides: TGTGCCAGCAGCCCCGAGGTTAATTTGAACACTGAAGCTTTCTTT. Drawing the rest from reference TRBV7-8 and TRBJ1-1, the complete variable domain is GAGVSQSPRYKVAKRGQDVALRCDPISGHVSLFWYQQALGQGPEFLTYFQNEAQLDKSGLPSDRFFAERPEGSVSTLKIQRTQQEDSAVYLCASSPEVNLNTEAFFGQGTRLTVV.

The gene calls are TRBV14 and TRBJ2-1; 16 nucleotides match TRBD2. Germline CDR1 SGHDN, CDR2 FVKESK. CDR3 length: 16 amino acids. The V and J ends lost 1 base and 9 bases, in that order; junction bases with no gene match: 3. CDR3: CASSQAGTSGRVEQFF. The CDR3 DNA reads as TGTGCCAGCAGCCAAGCAGGGACTAGCGGGAGGGTTGAGCAGTTCTTC.

The CDR3 DNA reads as TGTGCCAGCAGTGAGCAGGTTGGCACAGATACGCAGTATTTT. It is translated as CASSEQVGTDTQYF. The chain employs TRBV5-8 and TRBJ2-3; no clear D gene. The CDR3 totals 14 residues. Trimming removed 5 bases from V and 1 base from J, with 11 bases in between. Germline CDR1 and CDR2: SGHTS and YDEGEE.

This chain joins TRBV7-8 and TRBJ2-7, with 10 bases aligning to TRBD2. Germline values: CDR1 SGHVS, CDR2 FQNEAQ. The CDR3 runs 16 residues. Trimming removed 1 base from V and 0 bases from J; junction bases left unmatched: 3. The CDR3, as DNA: TGTGCCAGCAGCTTAGGGGCTAGCGGGAGCTCCTACGAGCAGTACTTC. This translates into CASSLGASGSSYEQYF.

The chain couples TRBV30 to TRBJ2-7; no definite D call. The CDR3 spans 12 residues. Germline CDR1 GTSNPN, CDR2 SVGIG (reference sequence). V lost 8 bases, J lost 1 base, and 12 bases lay in between. CDR3 sequence: CATTKSSYEQYF. CDR3 in DNA: TGTGCCACCACTAAAAGTTCCTACGAGCAGTACTTC.

This chain connects TRBV30 to TRBJ1-1, with 10 positions matching TRBD1. V was clipped by 5 bases and J by 5 bases; unmatched bases: 8. This CDR3 spans 14 amino acids. Germline-derived CDR1 and CDR2 are GTSNPN and SVGIG (reference sequence). CDR3 in DNA: TGTGCCTGGTTTAGGGACAGGGGATATACTGAAGCTTTCTTT. This sequence encodes CAWFRDRGYTEAFF.

The rearrangement uses TRBV12-3 or TRBV12-4 and TRBJ1-1; TRBD1 might be the D (6 bases). V was trimmed by 1 base and J by 3 bases, leaving 6 bases between them. CDR3 length: 13 residues. The CDR3 here is CASSLDRDTEAFF. CDR3 in DNA: TGTGCCAGCAGTTTAGACAGGGACACTGAAGCTTTCTTT.

V is TRBV3-1 (or the pseudogene TRBV3-2) and J is TRBJ2-7; D not resolved. The CDR3 spans 13 residues. From germline, CDR1 is LGHDT and CDR2 YNNKEL (reference sequence). The ends were cut back, 4 bases at V and 1 base at J, with 8 bases in the middle. The CDR3 bases are TGTGCCAGCAGCCCTAGTAGGTCCTACGAGCAGTACTTC. It codes for CASSPSRSYEQYF.

In its sample, this clone was seen once. The genes are TRBV5-1 and TRBJ2-1; 9 nucleotides agree with TRBD1. With 4 bases clipped from V and 9 bases from J, the junction kept 11 bases outside the gene matches. The CDR3 consists of 15 residues. CDR1 and CDR2 from the germline V gene are SGHRS and YFSETQ. The DNA of the CDR3 is TGCGCCAGCAGCCCGGATATACTGACAGGGGGTGAGCAGTTCTTC. Amino acids: CASSPDILTGGEQFF.

The chain is built from TRBV7-9 and TRBJ1-6; 7 bases map to TRBD1. J was trimmed by 0 bases and V by 1 base; bases with no gene match: 3. Germline loops: CDR1 SEHNR, CDR2 FQNEAQ (reference sequence). The CDR3 runs to 17 residues. DNA for the CDR3: TGTGCCAGCAGCTTAGGGGGACAGAGCTCCTATAATTCACCCCTCCACTTT. As protein: CASSLGGQSSYNSPLHF.